This TCR beta chain was profiled in a study of T-cell reconstitution after alpha-beta-depleted transplantation in children. Study conclusions and caveats: In patients about two months after transplant, alpha-beta T cells reportedly arose from several hundred expanded graft clones. Surviving recipient T cells and thymic progenitors underlay high day-60 TCRbeta diversity in some patients. Newly generated T cells supplied most T-cell counts and diversity one year post-transplant.

Concerning this clonotype: Its target is not known.

Construction of the TCRbeta library involved unique molecular identifiers. TCRdb reprocessed the PCR reads with MiXCR, giving one entry per CDR3 protein. The table has roughly 420,000 distinct CDR3 sequences, 15% to 20% seen once. The receptor was isolated from a boy in the first two years of life who had a stem cell transplant for Wiskott-Aldrich syndrome, so the T cells may come from the graft donor. Sequenced here: PBMCs, mostly from graft donor cells, sampled 360 days after TCRalphabeta/CD19-depleted stem cell transplant.

The CDR3 here is CASRSRGILTDTQYF. The CDR3 DNA is TGCGCCAGCAGGTCAAGGGGAATCCTAACAGATACGCAGTATTTT. The chain couples TRBV5-1 to TRBJ2-3; a weak D match, TRBD1 (5 bases). Trimming removed 5 bases from V and 3 bases from J, with 16 bases in between. The CDR3 has 15 amino acids. Per the germline V gene, CDR1 is SGHRS and CDR2 is YFSETQ. Full variable domain (rest looked up from reference TRBV5-1 and TRBJ2-3): KAGVTQTPRYLIKTRGQQVTLSCSPISGHRSVSWYQQTPGQGLQFLFEYFSETQRNKGNFPGRFSGRQFSNSRSEMNVSTLELGDSALYLCASRSRGILTDTQYFGPGTRLTVL.